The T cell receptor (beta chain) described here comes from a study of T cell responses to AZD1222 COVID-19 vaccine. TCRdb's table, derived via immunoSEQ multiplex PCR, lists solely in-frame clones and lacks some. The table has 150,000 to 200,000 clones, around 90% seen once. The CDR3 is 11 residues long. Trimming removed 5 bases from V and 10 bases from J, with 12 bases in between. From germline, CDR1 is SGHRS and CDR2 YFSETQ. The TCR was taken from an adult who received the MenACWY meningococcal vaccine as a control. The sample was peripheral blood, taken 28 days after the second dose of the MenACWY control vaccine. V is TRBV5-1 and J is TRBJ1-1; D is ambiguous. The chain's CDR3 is CASSSELGAFF. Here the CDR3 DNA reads TGCGCCAGCAGTTCAGAATTAGGAGCTTTCTTT.